The 10 T cell receptor beta chains in this list originate from one sample, sequenced in a study of T cell repertoires in cytomegalovirus infection. TCRdb passed the reads through MiXCR, listing each CDR3 protein once. The sample records fewer than 70,000 distinct CDR3 sequences, about 29% being singletons. The antigens of these receptors remain unknown. Sequences were derived from CD8+ T cells from cultured PBMCs, sampled from culture after CMV antigen stimulation. These receptors came from a human donor in good health (CMV status not recorded). Some clones in this sample may be carry-over from other donors' samples.

This clonotype came up a few times. V is TRBV6-5 and J is TRBJ2-2; no clear D. The CDR3 contains 16 residues. Trimming took 0 bases from V and 0 from J, leaving 8 bases between them. Germline V CDR1 and CDR2: MNHEY, SVGAGI. DNA for the CDR3: TGTGCCAGCAGTTACTCGTATAGACCGAACACCGGGGAGCTGTTTTTT. Translating gives CASSYSYRPNTGELFF.

The chain recombines TRBV6-4 with TRBJ2-3; D is possibly TRBD1 (7 bases). The V end lost 2 bases, the J end lost 4 bases, and 13 bases lay between the germline ends. The CDR3 sequence is 15 residues long. Germline lookup yields CDR1 MRHNA and CDR2 SNTAGT. CDR3 residues: CASSDGTGEADTQYF. The CDR3 DNA follows: TGTGCCAGCAGTGACGGTACAGGGGAGGCAGATACGCAGTATTTT.

This clonotype was seen at least ten times. The chain links TRBV4-3 to TRBJ1-2; no clear D. This CDR3 region has 17 residues. The germline gives CDR1 LGHNA, CDR2 YSLEER. The ends were cut back, 0 bases at V and 0 bases at J, with 14 bases in the middle. The CDR3 DNA is TGCGCCAGCAGCCAAGATTGGGCGCCAGCCTCTAACTATGGCTACACCTTC. It translates to CASSQDWAPASNYGYTF.

This chain connects TRBV3-1 to TRBJ2-1; D is undetermined. V lost 3 bases, J lost 3 bases, and 12 bases lay in between. The CDR3 length is 15 residues. Germline V gene sequence: CDR1 LGHDT, CDR2 YNNKEL (reference sequence). CDR3: CASSQETSIYNEQFF. In nucleotides, the CDR3 is TGTGCCAGCAGCCAGGAGACTTCGATCTACAATGAGCAGTTCTTC.

The V gene is TRBV19, the J gene TRBJ2-1, with 9 nucleotides matching TRBD1. Germline V gene data show CDR1 as LNHDA and CDR2 as SQIVND (reference sequence). J lost 7 bases, V lost 4 bases, and 5 bases had no gene match. This CDR3 is 14 amino acids long. CDR3 coding DNA: TGTGCCAGTAGTAACAGGGGGCCGTTTAATGAGCAGTTCTTC. Amino acids: CASSNRGPFNEQFF.

This clonotype showed up just a few times. V and J are TRBV4-1 and TRBJ2-5; perhaps D is TRBD1 or TRBD2 (5 bases each). The CDR3 runs 15 residues. The V and J ends lost 0 bases and 3 bases respectively, with 11 bases between them. Germline CDR1 and CDR2: MGHRA and YSYEKL. The CDR3 loop is CASSQETGAEETQYF. In DNA, the CDR3 is TGCGCCAGCAGCCAAGAAACAGGAGCGGAAGAGACCCAGTACTTC.

This clonotype was recorded a few times. This chain connects TRBV28 to TRBJ2-7; TRBD1 matches 7 bases. After removal of 3 bases from V and 2 bases from J, the junction contained 4 bases not matched to a gene. CDR1 and CDR2 from the germline V gene are MDHEN and SYDVKM. This CDR3 spans 14 amino acids. The CDR3 DNA sequence: TGTGCCAGCAGTTTGGGACAGTTAACCTACGAGCAGTACTTC. It specifies CASSLGQLTYEQYF.

This clonotype was detected only a few times. This sequence joins TRBV10-2 and TRBJ2-1; 10 bases are a match to TRBD2. The CDR3 has 17 amino acids. The ends lost 3 bases at V and 3 bases at J; junction bases unmatched: 8. Germline values: CDR1 WSHSY, CDR2 SAAADI. The CDR3 region is CASSDPGLAEIYNEQFF. Here the CDR3 DNA reads TGCGCCAGCAGTGATCCCGGACTAGCGGAGATCTACAATGAGCAGTTCTTC.

V usage is TRBV12-3 or TRBV12-4 and J usage is TRBJ2-7, with D possibly matching TRBD2 (5 bases). The CDR3 is 14 amino acids. V dropped 4 bases and J dropped 3 bases, with 13 bases sitting between them. CDR3 region: CASSYSLRDYEQYF. CDR3 bases: TGTGCCAGCAGTTATAGTCTGAGGGACTACGAGCAGTACTTC.

This clonotype was recorded many times. The chain couples TRBV7-2 to TRBJ2-7; D is possibly TRBD2 (6 bases). The germline V and J ends were trimmed by 1 base and 3 bases, with 16 bases remaining between them. Looked up from germline, CDR1 is SGHTA and CDR2 is FQGNSA. The CDR3 has 16 amino acids. CDR3 residues: CASSLDWGGEIYEQYF. CDR3 nucleotide sequence: TGTGCCAGCAGCTTAGACTGGGGAGGCGAGATCTACGAGCAGTACTTC.